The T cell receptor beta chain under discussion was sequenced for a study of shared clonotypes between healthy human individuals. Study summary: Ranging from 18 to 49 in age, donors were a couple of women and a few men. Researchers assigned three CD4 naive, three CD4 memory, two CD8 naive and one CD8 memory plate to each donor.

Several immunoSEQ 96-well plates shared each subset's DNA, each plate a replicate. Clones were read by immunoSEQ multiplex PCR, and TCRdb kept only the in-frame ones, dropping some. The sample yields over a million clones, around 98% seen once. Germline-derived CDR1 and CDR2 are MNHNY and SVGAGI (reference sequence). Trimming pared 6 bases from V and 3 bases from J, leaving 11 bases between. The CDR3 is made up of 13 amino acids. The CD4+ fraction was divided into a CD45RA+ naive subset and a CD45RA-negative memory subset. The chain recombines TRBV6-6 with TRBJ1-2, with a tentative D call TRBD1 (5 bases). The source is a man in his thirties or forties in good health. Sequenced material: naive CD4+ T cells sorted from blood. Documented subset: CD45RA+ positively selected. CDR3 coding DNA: TGTGCCAGCAGGAAGGACACCTACTATGGCTACACCTTC. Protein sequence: CASRKDTYYGYTF.